One sample yielded the 10 T cell receptor beta chains listed below, sequenced in a study of T-cell reconstitution after alpha-beta-depleted transplantation in children. Library preparation (for TCRbeta) was performed with unique molecular identifiers. From the PCR reads, TCRdb called clonotypes with MiXCR, one entry per CDR3 protein. The repertoire holds about 270,000 distinct CDR3 sequences, with over 8% as singletons. This specimen was PBMCs from the stem cell graft donor, taken from the stem cell graft. The source is a human donor who donated a stem cell graft to a child with SCID.

A remark on this clonotype: An end of the junction differs from the germline gene, which may be a read error. V usage is TRBV12-3 or TRBV12-4 and J usage is TRBJ2-3; 7 bases agree with TRBD2. The CDR3 length is 13 residues. CDR3 sequence (DNA): TGTCCCAGCAGCCACGGGGGGACCCCTTCGCAGTATTTT. This sequence encodes CPSSHGGTPSQYF.

This clonotype was seen a few times. The rearrangement uses TRBV7-2 and TRBJ2-7; D unclear. V dropped 4 bases and J dropped 1 base, with 14 bases sitting between them. There are 15 residues in the CDR3. The germline CDR1 and CDR2 sequences are SGHTA and FQGNSA. The CDR3 DNA sequence: TGTGCCAGCAGCTCTCCGACGGAGTGGTCCTACGAGCAGTACTTC. This translates into CASSSPTEWSYEQYF.

The rearrangement joins TRBV7-8 to TRBJ2-7; 12 bases agree with TRBD1. Germline CDR1 reads SGHVS; CDR2 reads FQNEAQ. V was clipped by 6 bases and J by 6 bases; unmatched bases: 15. This CDR3 spans 17 amino acids. The CDR3 is CASRYSYPGQGASEQYF. The CDR3 DNA reads as TGTGCCAGCAGATATTCATACCCGGGACAGGGGGCGAGCGAGCAGTACTTC.

This clonotype was picked up a small number of times. This chain links TRBV2 with TRBJ2-2; D is unclear. Germline CDR1 is SNHLY and CDR2 is FYNNEI. V was clipped by 1 base and J by 4 bases, with 10 bases between them. This CDR3 has 15 amino acids. The CDR3 DNA reads as TGTGCCAGCAGTGAAGGGGTGGGCCGCACCGGGGAGCTGTTTTTT. Amino acids: CASSEGVGRTGELFF.

This clonotype was seen a few times. The chain links TRBV5-1 to TRBJ1-2; TRBD1 aligns across 7 bases. CDR1 is SGHRS, CDR2 YFSETQ, per germline. V was clipped by 3 bases and J by 0 bases; unmatched bases: 5. The CDR3 covers 15 residues. CDR3 sequence: CASSSKGQPNYGYTF. The DNA for the CDR3 is TGCGCCAGCAGCTCCAAGGGACAGCCTAACTATGGCTACACCTTC.

The rearrangement joins TRBV10-3 to TRBJ1-5; D is uncertain. CDR3 length: 13 amino acids. Germline CDR1 reads ENHRY; CDR2 reads SYGVKD. V was trimmed by 2 bases and J by 9 bases, leaving 11 bases between them. The CDR3 sequence: CAISEEPKGPQHF. The DNA for the CDR3 is TGTGCCATCAGTGAGGAGCCCAAGGGGCCCCAGCATTTT.

The CDR3 nucleotides read TGTGCCACCAGCAGAAAAATAGCGGGGAGCTCCTACAATGAGCAGTTCTTC. Its protein is CATSRKIAGSSYNEQFF. J is TRBJ2-1 and V is TRBV15; 8 nucleotides match TRBD2. The germline V gene has CDR1 LNHNV and CDR2 YYDKDF (reference sequence). The CDR3 has 17 amino acids. Trimming cost V 2 bases and J 0 bases; bases outside gene matches: 6.

The chain combines TRBV5-1 with TRBJ2-7; 8 bases fit TRBD2. The CDR3 runs to 13 residues. The V gene's germline CDR1 is SGHRS and CDR2 YFSETQ. J gave up 2 bases and V 5 bases, and 3 bases lay outside the gene matches. CDR3 bases: TGCGCCAGCAGACTAGCGGAGCCCTACGAGCAGTACTTC. It specifies CASRLAEPYEQYF.

This clonotype was detected ten times or more. The chain employs TRBV6-1 and TRBJ1-2; 9 positions agree with TRBD1. The CDR3 is 14 amino acids. The germline V gene encodes CDR1 MNHNS and CDR2 SASEGT. V lost 6 bases and J lost 4; bases outside the gene matches: 6. Here the CDR3 reads CASRDRGVGYGYTF. The DNA of the CDR3 is TGTGCCAGCAGGGACAGGGGAGTAGGCTATGGCTACACCTTC.

This clonotype has more than one count but fewer than ten. The V gene is TRBV10-3, the J gene TRBJ2-3; possibly TRBD1 or TRBD2 for D (5 bases each). CDR1 is ENHRY, CDR2 SYGVKD, per germline. The CDR3 loop spans 13 amino acids. The V end lost 11 bases, the J end lost 1 base, and 13 bases lay between the germline ends. The CDR3 protein is CAALGTGTDTQYF. The CDR3 DNA reads TGTGCCGCCTTGGGGACCGGCACAGATACGCAGTATTTT.